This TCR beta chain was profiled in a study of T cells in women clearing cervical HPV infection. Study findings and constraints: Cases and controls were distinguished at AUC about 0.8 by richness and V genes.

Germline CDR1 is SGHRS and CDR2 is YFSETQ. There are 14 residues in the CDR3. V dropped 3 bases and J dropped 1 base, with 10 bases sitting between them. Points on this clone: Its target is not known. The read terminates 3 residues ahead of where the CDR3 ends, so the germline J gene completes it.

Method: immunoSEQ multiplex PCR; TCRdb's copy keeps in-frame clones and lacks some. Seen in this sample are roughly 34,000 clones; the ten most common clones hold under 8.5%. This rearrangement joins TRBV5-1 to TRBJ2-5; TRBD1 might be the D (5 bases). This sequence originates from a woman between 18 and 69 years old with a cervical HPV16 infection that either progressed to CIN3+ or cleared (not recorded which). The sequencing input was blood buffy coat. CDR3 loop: CASSWAGAQETQYF. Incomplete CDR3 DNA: TGCGCCAGCAGCTGGGCTGGGGCCCAAGAGACC.